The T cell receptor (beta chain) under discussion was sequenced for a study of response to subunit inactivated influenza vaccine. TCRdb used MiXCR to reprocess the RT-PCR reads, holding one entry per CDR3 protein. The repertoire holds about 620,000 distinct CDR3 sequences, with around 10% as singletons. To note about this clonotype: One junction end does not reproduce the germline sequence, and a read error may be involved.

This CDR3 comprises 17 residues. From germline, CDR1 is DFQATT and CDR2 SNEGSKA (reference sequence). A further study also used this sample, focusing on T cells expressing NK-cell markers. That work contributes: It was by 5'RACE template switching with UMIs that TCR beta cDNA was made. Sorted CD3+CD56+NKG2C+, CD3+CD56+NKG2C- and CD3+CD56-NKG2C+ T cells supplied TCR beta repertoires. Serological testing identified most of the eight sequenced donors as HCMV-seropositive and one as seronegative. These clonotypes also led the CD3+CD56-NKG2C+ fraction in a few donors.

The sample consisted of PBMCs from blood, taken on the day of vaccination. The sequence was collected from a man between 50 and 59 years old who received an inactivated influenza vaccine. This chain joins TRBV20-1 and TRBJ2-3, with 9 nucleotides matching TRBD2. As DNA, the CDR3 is TGCTGTGCTAGAAGGTGGTCTAGCGGGGTTAGCACAGATACGCAGTATTTT. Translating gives CCARRWSSGVSTDTQYF.